These T cell receptor beta chains were read from a single sample in a study of cytomegalovirus exposure and HLA in healthy donors. The assay was immunoSEQ multiplex PCR, and TCRdb's table has in-frame clones only and misses some. The repertoire holds around 180,000 clones, with about 78% as singletons. The specimen was PBMCs. Source of these receptors: a man aged 60 to 69 in good health and CMV-seronegative. Both conserved end residues are part of each CDR3. The order of the fields is clone size, D gene, J gene, V gene, CDR3 protein, CDR3 DNA. D genes are given only for firm matches. Clone size is given for some rows only: seen once, a few or many times, or a class if the clone is expanded.

clone size: NA
D gene: NA
J gene: TRBJ1-5
V gene: TRBV6-1
CDR3 protein: CASSEGLGQPQHF
CDR3 DNA: TGTGCCAGCAGTGAGGGGCTGGGTCAGCCCCAGCATTTT

clone size: NA
D gene: TRBD1
J gene: TRBJ2-3
V gene: TRBV19
CDR3 protein: CASSIGKGQGRDTQYF
CDR3 DNA: TGTGCCAGTAGTATAGGAAAGGGACAGGGGAGAGATACGCAGTATTTT

clone size: once
D gene: TRBD1
J gene: TRBJ1-5
V gene: TRBV6-5
CDR3 protein: CASSYSDRGNQPQHF
CDR3 DNA: TGTGCCAGCAGTTACTCAGACAGGGGCAATCAGCCCCAGCATTTT

clone size: NA
D gene: NA
J gene: TRBJ2-3
V gene: TRBV10-3
CDR3 protein: CAIRSRDTDTQYF
CDR3 DNA: TGTGCCATCAGATCCAGGGACACAGATACGCAGTATTTT

clone size: NA
D gene: TRBD1
J gene: TRBJ2-7
V gene: TRBV28
CDR3 protein: CASSFLRTGVGDEQYF
CDR3 DNA: TGTGCCAGCAGTTTTCTTCGAACAGGGGTTGGGGACGAGCAGTACTTC

clone size: NA
D gene: NA
J gene: TRBJ2-2
V gene: TRBV19
CDR3 protein: CASSIDLGTGELFF
CDR3 DNA: TGTGCCAGTAGTATTGACTTGGGCACCGGGGAGCTGTTTTTT

clone size: few
D gene: NA
J gene: TRBJ1-1
V gene: TRBV5-5
CDR3 protein: CASSLTNTEAFF
CDR3 DNA: TGTGCCAGCAGCTTAACAAACACTGAAGCTTTCTTT

clone size: NA
D gene: NA
J gene: TRBJ2-7
V gene: TRBV28
CDR3 protein: CASRLPGTSSYEQYF
CDR3 DNA: TGTGCCAGCAGACTTCCGGGGACAAGCTCCTACGAGCAGTACTTC

clone size: once
D gene: NA
J gene: TRBJ2-7
V gene: TRBV21-1
CDR3 protein: CASSPRGDSTYEQYF
CDR3 DNA: TGTGCCAGCAGCCCGAGGGGGGACAGCACCTACGAGCAGTACTTC

clone size: few
D gene: NA
J gene: TRBJ2-7
V gene: TRBV27
CDR3 protein: CASSPSRTYEQYF
CDR3 DNA: TGTGCCAGCAGCCCCTCCCGTACCTACGAGCAGTACTTC

clone size: NA
D gene: NA
J gene: TRBJ2-5
V gene: TRBV7-9
CDR3 protein: CASSSEGAQYF
CDR3 DNA: TGTGCCAGCAGCTCCGAGGGGGCCCAGTACTTC

clone size: NA
D gene: NA
J gene: TRBJ2-6
V gene: TRBV6-4
CDR3 protein: CASSPQGTGANVLTF
CDR3 DNA: TGTGCCAGCAGTCCCCAGGGGACTGGGGCCAACGTCCTGACTTTC

clone size: NA
D gene: TRBD1
J gene: TRBJ1-1
V gene: TRBV5-1
CDR3 protein: CASSDTGAGNTEAFF
CDR3 DNA: TGCGCCAGCAGCGATACAGGGGCCGGGAACACTGAAGCTTTCTTT

clone size: NA
D gene: NA
J gene: TRBJ1-5
V gene: TRBV2
CDR3 protein: CASREGGRRGNQPQHF
CDR3 DNA: TGTGCCAGCAGGGAGGGGGGGAGAAGGGGCAATCAGCCCCAGCATTTC

clone size: NA
D gene: TRBD1
J gene: TRBJ1-4
V gene: TRBV7-9
CDR3 protein: CSVTGGAVTNEKLFF
CDR3 DNA: TGTTCCGTGACAGGGGGCGCGGTGACTAATGAAAAACTGTTTTTT

clone size: NA
D gene: TRBD2
J gene: TRBJ2-1
V gene: TRBV19
CDR3 protein: CASSPPSGGASEQFF
CDR3 DNA: TGTGCCAGTAGTCCTCCTAGCGGGGGGGCTAGTGAGCAGTTCTTC

clone size: NA
D gene: NA
J gene: TRBJ2-2
V gene: TRBV5-1
CDR3 protein: CASSLSTGNTGELFF
CDR3 DNA: TGCGCCAGCAGCTTGAGTACAGGGAACACCGGGGAGCTGTTTTTT

clone size: NA
D gene: NA
J gene: TRBJ2-7
V gene: TRBV5-1
CDR3 protein: CASSSGTDSYEQYF
CDR3 DNA: TGCGCCAGCAGCTCGGGGACTGATTCCTACGAGCAGTACTTC

clone size: NA
D gene: NA
J gene: TRBJ2-6
V gene: TRBV2
CDR3 protein: CASSPRGAGANVLTF
CDR3 DNA: TGTGCCAGCAGCCCCCGGGGGGCGGGGGCCAACGTCCTGACTTTC

clone size: NA
D gene: NA
J gene: TRBJ1-2
V gene: TRBV2
CDR3 protein: CASSVGGRTTYGYTF
CDR3 DNA: TGTGCCAGCAGTGTGGGGGGACGGACCACCTATGGCTACACCTTC

clone size: NA
D gene: TRBD1
J gene: TRBJ1-1
V gene: TRBV5-1
CDR3 protein: CASSLRTGGGNTEAFF
CDR3 DNA: TGCGCCAGCAGCCTCCGGACAGGGGGGGGGAACACTGAAGCTTTCTTT

clone size: NA
D gene: TRBD1
J gene: TRBJ2-7
V gene: TRBV9
CDR3 protein: CASSVAWTGDYEQYF
CDR3 DNA: TGTGCCAGCAGCGTAGCTTGGACAGGAGACTACGAGCAGTACTTC

clone size: NA
D gene: TRBD1
J gene: TRBJ1-1
V gene: TRBV5-1
CDR3 protein: CASSLEGQGFSEAFF
CDR3 DNA: TGCGCCAGCAGCTTGGAGGGACAGGGGTTTTCTGAAGCTTTCTTT

clone size: NA
D gene: NA
J gene: TRBJ1-5
V gene: TRBV15
CDR3 protein: CATSRDIGRGNQHF
CDR3 DNA: TGTGCCACCAGCAGAGATATCGGAAGGGGCAACCAGCATTTT

clone size: NA
D gene: TRBD1
J gene: TRBJ2-7
V gene: TRBV2
CDR3 protein: CASSRDSFGEQYF
CDR3 DNA: TGTGCCAGCAGCCGGGACAGTTTTGGGGAGCAGTACTTC

clone size: NA
D gene: NA
J gene: TRBJ2-5
V gene: TRBV5-1
CDR3 protein: CASSPLAEREKQETQYF
CDR3 DNA: TGCGCCAGCAGCCCCCTGGCGGAGAGGGAGAAACAAGAGACCCAGTACTTC

clone size: few
D gene: TRBD1
J gene: TRBJ2-7
V gene: TRBV19
CDR3 protein: CASSTSTGAPSYEQYF
CDR3 DNA: TGTGCCAGTAGTACTTCAACAGGGGCCCCCTCCTACGAGCAGTACTTC

clone size: NA
D gene: TRBD1
J gene: TRBJ1-5
V gene: TRBV7-9
CDR3 protein: CASSLSRDRANQPQHF
CDR3 DNA: TGTGCCAGCAGCTTAAGCCGGGACAGGGCCAATCAGCCCCAGCATTTT

clone size: few
D gene: TRBD2
J gene: TRBJ2-2
V gene: TRBV6-6
CDR3 protein: CASSQSGRAAGELFF
CDR3 DNA: TGTGCCAGCAGTCAAAGCGGGAGGGCGGCCGGGGAGCTGTTTTTT

clone size: NA
D gene: NA
J gene: TRBJ1-3
V gene: TRBV6-1
CDR3 protein: CASATDGNTIYF
CDR3 DNA: TGTGCCAGCGCGACAGATGGAAACACCATATATTTT

clone size: NA
D gene: NA
J gene: TRBJ1-3
V gene: TRBV11-2
CDR3 protein: CASSLGPSGNTIYF
CDR3 DNA: TGTGCCAGCAGCTTGGGCCCTTCTGGAAACACCATATATTTT

clone size: NA
D gene: TRBD1
J gene: TRBJ1-1
V gene: TRBV5-4
CDR3 protein: CASSLGTGGTGAFF
CDR3 DNA: TGTGCCAGCAGCTTGGGGACAGGGGGCACGGGGGCTTTCTTT

clone size: once
D gene: NA
J gene: TRBJ2-3
V gene: TRBV5-6
CDR3 protein: CASSLARTPSTDTQYF
CDR3 DNA: TGTGCCAGCAGCTTGGCTCGGACACCTAGCACAGATACGCAGTATTTT

clone size: NA
D gene: NA
J gene: TRBJ1-1
V gene: TRBV18
CDR3 protein: CASSPGYQGAEAFF
CDR3 DNA: TGTGCCAGCTCACCGGGGTATCAAGGGGCTGAAGCTTTCTTT

clone size: NA
D gene: TRBD1
J gene: TRBJ1-2
V gene: TRBV5-4
CDR3 protein: CASSLRDRGDRVGYTF
CDR3 DNA: TGTGCCAGCAGCTTGAGGGACCGGGGGGACAGGGTCGGCTACACCTTC

clone size: NA
D gene: NA
J gene: TRBJ2-5
V gene: TRBV5-4
CDR3 protein: CASSFGTTQETQYF
CDR3 DNA: TGTGCCAGCAGCTTCGGGACAACTCAAGAGACCCAGTACTTC

clone size: NA
D gene: NA
J gene: TRBJ2-6
V gene: TRBV27
CDR3 protein: CASNSRRAGANVLTF
CDR3 DNA: TGTGCCAGCAACTCCCGTCGCGCTGGGGCCAACGTCCTGACTTTC

clone size: once
D gene: TRBD2
J gene: TRBJ2-7
V gene: TRBV27
CDR3 protein: CASSLSGRRNEQYF
CDR3 DNA: TGTGCCAGCAGTCTAAGCGGGAGGAGGAACGAGCAGTACTTC

clone size: NA
D gene: TRBD1
J gene: TRBJ1-2
V gene: TRBV6-5
CDR3 protein: CASSSEIGGYPF
CDR3 DNA: TGTGCCAGCAGTTCCGAAATAGGGGGCTACCCCTTC

clone size: NA
D gene: NA
J gene: TRBJ2-3
V gene: TRBV21-1
CDR3 protein: CAAPTSGTDTQYF
CDR3 DNA: TGTGCCGCACCGACTAGCGGCACAGATACGCAGTATTTT

clone size: NA
D gene: TRBD2
J gene: TRBJ2-1
V gene: TRBV28
CDR3 protein: CASSFSLAGLYNEQFF
CDR3 DNA: TGTGCCAGCAGTTTTTCGCTAGCGGGACTCTACAATGAGCAGTTCTTC

clone size: NA
D gene: NA
J gene: TRBJ1-1
V gene: TRBV6-1
CDR3 protein: CASRANRVVDTEAFF
CDR3 DNA: TGTGCCAGCAGGGCGAACAGGGTGGTAGACACTGAAGCTTTCTTT

clone size: NA
D gene: TRBD1
J gene: TRBJ2-3
V gene: TRBV4-2
CDR3 protein: CASSQDNRGIDTQYF
CDR3 DNA: TGTGCCAGCAGCCAAGATAACAGGGGGATAGATACGCAGTATTTT

clone size: once
D gene: NA
J gene: TRBJ1-1
V gene: TRBV5-1
CDR3 protein: CASSMRDLGTEAFF
CDR3 DNA: TGCGCCAGCAGCATGAGGGATCTAGGCACTGAAGCTTTCTTT

clone size: NA
D gene: TRBD1
J gene: TRBJ2-5
V gene: TRBV5-5
CDR3 protein: CASSLERRGRGETQYF
CDR3 DNA: TGTGCCAGCAGCTTGGAGCGCAGGGGGCGCGGAGAGACCCAGTACTTC

clone size: few
D gene: NA
J gene: TRBJ2-1
V gene: TRBV5-1
CDR3 protein: CASSLDVGPRSYNEQFF
CDR3 DNA: TGCGCCAGCAGCCTAGATGTGGGGCCACGCTCCTACAATGAGCAGTTCTTC

clone size: NA
D gene: NA
J gene: TRBJ1-5
V gene: TRBV6-6
CDR3 protein: CASSYSIRQKNQPQHF
CDR3 DNA: TGTGCCAGCAGTTACTCGATAAGACAGAAAAATCAGCCCCAGCATTTT

clone size: NA
D gene: NA
J gene: TRBJ2-3
V gene: TRBV6-1
CDR3 protein: CASKSVPRGDTQYF
CDR3 DNA: TGTGCCAGCAAGAGCGTCCCTCGGGGAGATACGCAGTATTTT

clone size: NA
D gene: NA
J gene: TRBJ1-1
V gene: TRBV15
CDR3 protein: CATNLQGFGTEAFF
CDR3 DNA: TGTGCCACCAACCTACAGGGTTTTGGCACTGAAGCTTTCTTT

clone size: once
D gene: TRBD1
J gene: TRBJ2-3
V gene: TRBV15
CDR3 protein: CATKGEDRGGTDTQYF
CDR3 DNA: TGTGCCACCAAGGGGGAAGACAGGGGAGGCACAGATACGCAGTATTTT

clone size: NA
D gene: TRBD1
J gene: TRBJ2-1
V gene: TRBV9
CDR3 protein: CASSFRTGPVF
CDR3 DNA: TGTGCCAGCAGCTTCCGGACAGGTCCGGTCTTC

clone size: NA
D gene: NA
J gene: TRBJ1-4
V gene: TRBV6-1
CDR3 protein: CASSASGATNEKLFF
CDR3 DNA: TGTGCCAGCAGTGCGTCGGGGGCAACTAATGAAAAACTGTTTTTT